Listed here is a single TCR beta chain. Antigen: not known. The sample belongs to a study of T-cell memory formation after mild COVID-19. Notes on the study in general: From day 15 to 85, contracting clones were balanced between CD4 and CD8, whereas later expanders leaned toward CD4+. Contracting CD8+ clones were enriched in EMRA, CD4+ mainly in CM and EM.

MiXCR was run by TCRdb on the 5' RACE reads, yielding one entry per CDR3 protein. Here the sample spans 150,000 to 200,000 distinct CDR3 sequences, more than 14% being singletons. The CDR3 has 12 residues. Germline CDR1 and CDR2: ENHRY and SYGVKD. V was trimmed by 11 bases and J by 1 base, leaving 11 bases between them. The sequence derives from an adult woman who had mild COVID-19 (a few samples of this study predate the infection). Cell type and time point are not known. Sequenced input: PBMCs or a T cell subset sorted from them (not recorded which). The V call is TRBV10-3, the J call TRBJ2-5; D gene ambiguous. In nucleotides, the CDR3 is TGTGCCGCCGGTAAGGGCCAAGAGACCCAGTACTTC. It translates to CAAGKGQETQYF.